This T cell receptor (beta chain) originates from a study of response to subunit inactivated influenza vaccine. General study results and limits: That few new T cells are recruited by each seasonal influenza vaccination was the authors' suggestion.

TCRdb fed the RT-PCR reads into MiXCR, producing one record per CDR3 protein. Here the sample spans hundreds of thousands of distinct CDR3 sequences, about an eighth being singletons. The CDR3 spans 14 residues. Germline loops: CDR1 MGHRA, CDR2 YSYEKL. V shed 1 base and J 9 bases; nucleotides not matched to a gene: 6. As concerns this clonotype: Its antigen remains unidentified.

The receptor comes from a man aged 50 to 60 who received an inactivated influenza vaccine. The rearrangement links TRBV4-1 to TRBJ2-1; 7 nucleotides align to TRBD2. The input for sequencing was PBMCs from blood, taken 35 to 45 days after vaccination. The CDR3 loop is CASSQVHGEGEQFF. The CDR3 DNA reads as TGCGCCAGCAGCCAAGTTCACGGGGAGGGTGAGCAGTTCTTC.